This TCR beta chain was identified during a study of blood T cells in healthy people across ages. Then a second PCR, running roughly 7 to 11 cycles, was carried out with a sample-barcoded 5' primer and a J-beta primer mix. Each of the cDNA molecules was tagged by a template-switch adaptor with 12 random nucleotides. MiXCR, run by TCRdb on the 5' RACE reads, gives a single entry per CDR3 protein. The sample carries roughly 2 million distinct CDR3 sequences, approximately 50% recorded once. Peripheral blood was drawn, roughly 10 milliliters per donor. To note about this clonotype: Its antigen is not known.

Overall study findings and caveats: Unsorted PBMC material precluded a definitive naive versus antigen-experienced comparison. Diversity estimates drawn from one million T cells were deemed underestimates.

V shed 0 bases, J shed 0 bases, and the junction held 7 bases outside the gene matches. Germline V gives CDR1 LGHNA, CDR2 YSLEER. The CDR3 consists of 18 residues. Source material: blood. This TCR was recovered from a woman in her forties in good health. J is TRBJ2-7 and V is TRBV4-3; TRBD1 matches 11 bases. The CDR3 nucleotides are TGCGCCAGCAGCCAAGATATCGGACAGGGGGCATTCTCCTACGAGCAGTACTTC. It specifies CASSQDIGQGAFSYEQYF.